The rows below give T cell receptor beta chains drawn from one sample of a study of naive CD8 T cells in extremely preterm neonates. Assay: immunoSEQ multiplex PCR; the TCRdb copy retains only in-frame clones and omits some. The sample shows 3,500 to 4,500 clones, approximately 98% of them seen only once. Sequenced sample: naive CD8+ T cells from blood. The receptors stem from a human donor in good health. Each CDR3 is given with its conserved first and last residue. The order of the fields is J gene, D gene, V gene, clone size, CDR3 protein, CDR3 DNA. D genes are given only for firm matches. Clone size is shown for a subset of rows, as once, few, many or a class of expanded clone.

>TRBJ1-6|-|TRBV2|-
CASSGEGENSPLHF
TGTGCCAGCAGTGGGGAGGGGGAAAATTCACCCCTCCACTTT
>TRBJ2-2|TRBD2|TRBV27|-
CASSHTGGGENTGELFF
TGTGCCAGCAGCCACACGGGGGGGGGAGAGAACACCGGGGAGCTGTTTTTT
>TRBJ2-7|-|TRBV5-1|-
CASSLGAFYEQYF
TGCGCCAGCAGCTTGGGAGCGTTCTACGAGCAGTACTTC
>TRBJ2-1|-|TRBV4-1|-
CASSQGGGEQFF
TGCGCCAGCAGCCAAGGAGGAGGTGAGCAGTTCTTC
>TRBJ1-2|TRBD1|TRBV10-2|-
CASSALDRVYGYTF
TGCGCCAGCAGTGCCCTCGACAGGGTTTATGGCTACACCTTC
>TRBJ2-2|-|TRBV29-1|-
CSVEGRGPLTGELFF
TGCAGCGTTGAAGGGCGGGGGCCGCTCACCGGGGAGCTGTTTTTT
>TRBJ1-4|-|TRBV5-6|-
CASSGGINEKLFF
TGTGCCAGCAGCGGCGGGATTAATGAAAAACTGTTTTTT
>TRBJ2-1|-|TRBV4-3|-
CASSQDRQGGYEQFF
TGCGCCAGCAGCCAAGACCGACAGGGAGGCTATGAGCAGTTCTTC
>TRBJ1-6|-|TRBV6-1|-
CASSIGPIGNSPLHF
TGTGCCAGCTCGATTGGGCCGATTGGTAATTCACCCCTCCACTTT
>TRBJ2-7|-|TRBV5-5|-
CASSLASTKGVYEQYF
TGTGCCAGCAGCTTGGCGTCCACTAAGGGAGTCTACGAGCAGTACTTC
>TRBJ1-2|TRBD1|TRBV29-1|-
CSVEWGTGASGYTF
TGCAGCGTTGAATGGGGGACAGGGGCCTCTGGCTACACCTTC
>TRBJ2-2|TRBD1|TRBV27|-
CASSLRTGPSRGELFF
TGTGCCAGCAGTCTCCGGACAGGGCCCTCAAGGGGGGAGCTGTTTTTT
>TRBJ2-1|TRBD2|TRBV5-1|once
CASSPLAGSSYNEQFF
TGCGCCAGCAGCCCCTTAGCGGGGAGCTCCTACAATGAGCAGTTCTTC
>TRBJ1-2|-|TRBV13|once
CASSLGVGPGNYGYTF
TGTGCCAGCAGCTTAGGGGTGGGGCCAGGGAACTATGGCTACACCTTC
>TRBJ2-4|TRBD1|TRBV7-8|-
CASSLEAGGGKNIQYF
TGTGCCAGCAGCTTAGAGGCAGGGGGTGGAAAAAACATTCAGTACTTC
>TRBJ2-6|-|TRBV5-5|-
CASSFWSGGFSGANVLTF
TGTGCCAGCAGCTTCTGGTCCGGGGGATTCTCAGGGGCCAACGTCCTGACTTTC
>TRBJ1-2|TRBD1|TRBV30|-
CAWEDRVQRRFGYTF
TGTGCCTGGGAGGACAGGGTTCAACGTCGATTTGGCTACACCTTC